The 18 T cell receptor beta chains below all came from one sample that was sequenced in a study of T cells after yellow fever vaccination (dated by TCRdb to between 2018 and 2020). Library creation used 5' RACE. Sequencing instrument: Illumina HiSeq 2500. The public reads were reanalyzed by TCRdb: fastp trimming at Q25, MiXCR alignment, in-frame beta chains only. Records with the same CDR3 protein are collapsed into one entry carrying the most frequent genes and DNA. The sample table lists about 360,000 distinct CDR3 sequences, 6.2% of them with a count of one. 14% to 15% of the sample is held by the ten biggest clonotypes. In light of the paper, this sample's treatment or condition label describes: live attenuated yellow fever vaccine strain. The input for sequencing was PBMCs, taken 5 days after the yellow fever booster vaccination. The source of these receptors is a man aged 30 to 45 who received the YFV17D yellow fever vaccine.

The CDR3 region is CSARWRGNTGELFF. CDR3 bases: TGCAGTGCACGCTGGCGGGGAAACACCGGGGAGCTGTTTTTT. The genes are TRBV20-1 and TRBJ2-2, with D possibly being TRBD2 (6 bases). CDR1 DFQATT and CDR2 SNEGSKA come from the germline V gene (reference sequence). The CDR3 covers 14 residues. Between the trimmed V and J ends, which lost 6 bases and 2 bases, there was a span of 13 bases.

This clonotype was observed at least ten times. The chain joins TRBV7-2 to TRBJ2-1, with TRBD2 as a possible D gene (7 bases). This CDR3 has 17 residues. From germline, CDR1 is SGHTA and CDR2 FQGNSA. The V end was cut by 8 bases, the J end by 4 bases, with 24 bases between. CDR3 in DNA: TGTGCCAGCCGATTAAAGGGGGGGGGAATCGGTTACAATGAGCAGTTCTTC. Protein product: CASRLKGGGIGYNEQFF.

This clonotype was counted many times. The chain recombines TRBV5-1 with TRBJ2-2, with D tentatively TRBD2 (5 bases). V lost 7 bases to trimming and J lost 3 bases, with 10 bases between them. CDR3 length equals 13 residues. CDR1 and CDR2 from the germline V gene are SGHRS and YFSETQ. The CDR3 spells CASFPGYTGELFF. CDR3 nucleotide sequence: TGCGCCAGCTTCCCGGGGTACACCGGGGAGCTGTTTTTT.

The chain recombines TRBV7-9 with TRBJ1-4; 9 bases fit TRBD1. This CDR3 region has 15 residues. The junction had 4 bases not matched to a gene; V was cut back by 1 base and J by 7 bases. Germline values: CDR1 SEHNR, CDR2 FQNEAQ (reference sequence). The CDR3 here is CASSLGDRGGEKLFF. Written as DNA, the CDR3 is TGTGCCAGCAGCTTAGGCGACAGGGGGGGTGAAAAACTGTTTTTT.

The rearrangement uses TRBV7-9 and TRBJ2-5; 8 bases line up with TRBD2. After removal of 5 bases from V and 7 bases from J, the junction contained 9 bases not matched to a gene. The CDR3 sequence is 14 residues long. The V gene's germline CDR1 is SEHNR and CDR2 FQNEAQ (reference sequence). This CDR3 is CASSLTGGSATQYF. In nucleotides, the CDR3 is TGTGCCAGCAGCCTCACGGGGGGGTCGGCGACCCAGTACTTC. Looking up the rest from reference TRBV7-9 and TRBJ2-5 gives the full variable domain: DTGVSQNPRHKITKRGQNVTFRCDPISEHNRLYWYRQTLGQGPEFLTYFQNEAQLEKSRLLSDRFSAERPKGSFSTLEIQRTEQGDSAMYLCASSLTGGSATQYFGPGTRLLVL.

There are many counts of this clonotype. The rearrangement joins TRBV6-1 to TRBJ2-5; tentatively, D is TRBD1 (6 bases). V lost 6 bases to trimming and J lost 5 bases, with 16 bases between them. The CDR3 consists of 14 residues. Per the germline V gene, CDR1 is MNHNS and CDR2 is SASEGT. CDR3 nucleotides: TGTGCCAGCAGCCCAGGGGATTGGAGGGAGACCCAGTACTTC. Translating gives CASSPGDWRETQYF.

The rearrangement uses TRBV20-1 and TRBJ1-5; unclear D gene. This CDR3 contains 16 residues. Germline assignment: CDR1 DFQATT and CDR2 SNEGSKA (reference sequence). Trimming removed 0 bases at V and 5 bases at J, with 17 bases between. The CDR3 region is CSARDDTWEVDQPQHF. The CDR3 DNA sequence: TGCAGTGCTAGAGATGATACGTGGGAGGTGGATCAGCCCCAGCATTTT.

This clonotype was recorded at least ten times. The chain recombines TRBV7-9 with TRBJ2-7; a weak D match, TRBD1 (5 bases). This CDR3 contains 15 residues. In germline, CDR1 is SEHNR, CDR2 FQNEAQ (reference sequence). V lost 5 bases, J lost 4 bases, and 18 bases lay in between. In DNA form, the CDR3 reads TGTGCCAGCAGCCCCCTTGGCAGGGAAAAATACGAGCAGTACTTC. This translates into CASSPLGREKYEQYF.

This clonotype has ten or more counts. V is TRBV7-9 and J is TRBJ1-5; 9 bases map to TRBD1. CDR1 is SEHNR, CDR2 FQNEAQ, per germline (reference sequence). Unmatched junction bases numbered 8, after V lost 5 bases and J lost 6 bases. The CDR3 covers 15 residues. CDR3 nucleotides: TGTGCCAGCAGCGCTACAGGGGGCGCGGGTCAGCCCCAGCATTTT. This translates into CASSATGGAGQPQHF.

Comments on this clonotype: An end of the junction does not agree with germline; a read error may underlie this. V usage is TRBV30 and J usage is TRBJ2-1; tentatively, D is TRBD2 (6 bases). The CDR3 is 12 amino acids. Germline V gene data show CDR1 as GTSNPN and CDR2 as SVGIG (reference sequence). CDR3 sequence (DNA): TGTGCCTGGAGTGTATCCGGGAGAAGGCCGGTCTTC. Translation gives CAWSVSGRRPVF. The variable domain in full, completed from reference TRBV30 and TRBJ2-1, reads SQTIHQWPATLVQPVGSPLSLECTVEGTSNPNLYWYRQAAGRGLQLLFYSVGIGQISSEVPQNLSASRPQDRQFILSSKKLLLSDSGFYLCAWSVSGRRPVFGPGTRLTVL.

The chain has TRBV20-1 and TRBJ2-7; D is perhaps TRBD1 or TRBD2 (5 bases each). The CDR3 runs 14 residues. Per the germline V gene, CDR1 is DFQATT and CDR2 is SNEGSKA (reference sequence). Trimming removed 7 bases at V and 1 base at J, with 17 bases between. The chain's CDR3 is CSVGYGTESYEQYF. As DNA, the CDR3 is TGCAGTGTCGGATACGGGACGGAGTCCTACGAGCAGTACTTC.

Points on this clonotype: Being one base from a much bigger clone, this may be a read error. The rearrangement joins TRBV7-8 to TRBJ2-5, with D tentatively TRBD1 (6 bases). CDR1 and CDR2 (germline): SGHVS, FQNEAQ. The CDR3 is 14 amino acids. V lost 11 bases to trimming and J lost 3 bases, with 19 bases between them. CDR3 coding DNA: TGTGCCGGCTACCCACTCAGGACAGAAGAGACCCAGTACTTC. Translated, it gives CAGYPLRTEETQYF.

CDR3 DNA sequence: TGTGCCAGCAGCTTAATCAGAAGGACTAGGTTTATGAATGAGCAGTTCTTC. This translates into CASSLIRRTRFMNEQFF. V and J are TRBV11-1 and TRBJ2-1, with TRBD2 identical over 7 bases. V lost 2 bases and J lost 7; bases outside the gene matches: 14. This CDR3 is 17 amino acids long. Germline assignment: CDR1 SGHAT and CDR2 FQDESV (reference sequence).

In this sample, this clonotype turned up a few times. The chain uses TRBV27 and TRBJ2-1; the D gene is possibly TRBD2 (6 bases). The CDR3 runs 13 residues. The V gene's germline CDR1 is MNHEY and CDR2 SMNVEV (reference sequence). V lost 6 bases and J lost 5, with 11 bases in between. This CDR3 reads CASRPGLHNEQFF. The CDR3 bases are TGTGCCAGCAGGCCGGGACTCCACAATGAGCAGTTCTTC.

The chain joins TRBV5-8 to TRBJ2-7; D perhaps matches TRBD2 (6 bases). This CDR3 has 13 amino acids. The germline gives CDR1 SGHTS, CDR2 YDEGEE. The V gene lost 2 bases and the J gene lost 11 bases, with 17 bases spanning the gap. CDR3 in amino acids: CASSFAPGDPKYF. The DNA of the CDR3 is TGTGCCAGCAGCTTTGCCCCGGGGGACCCAAAGTACTTC.

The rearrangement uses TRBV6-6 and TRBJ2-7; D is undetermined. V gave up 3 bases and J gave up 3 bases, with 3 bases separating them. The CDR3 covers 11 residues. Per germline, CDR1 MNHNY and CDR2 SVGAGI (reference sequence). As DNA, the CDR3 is TGTGCCAGCAGTTATGACTACGAGCAGTACTTC. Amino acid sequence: CASSYDYEQYF.

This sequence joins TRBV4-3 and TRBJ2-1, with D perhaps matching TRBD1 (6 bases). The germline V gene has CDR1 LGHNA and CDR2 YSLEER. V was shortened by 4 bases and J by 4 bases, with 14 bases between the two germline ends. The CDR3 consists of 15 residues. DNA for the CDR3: TGCGCCAGCAGCCCGACGGACAGTCAATACAATGAGCAGTTCTTC. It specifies CASSPTDSQYNEQFF.

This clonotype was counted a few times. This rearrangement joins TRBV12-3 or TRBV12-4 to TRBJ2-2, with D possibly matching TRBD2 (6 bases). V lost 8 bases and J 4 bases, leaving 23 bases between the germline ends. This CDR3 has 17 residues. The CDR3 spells CASRGRRRGQGTGELFF. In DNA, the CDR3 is TGTGCCAGCCGAGGGCGGAGGCGGGGTCAGGGCACCGGGGAGCTGTTTTTT.